Sequencing of this T cell receptor beta chain was carried out in a study of T cell responses to AZD1222 COVID-19 vaccine. General observations from the study: Just 5 or 6 AZD1222 recipients tested seropositive at baseline. An increase in Spike-specific TCR breadth and depth was observed after two AZD1222 doses. Spike-spanning, vaccine-associated CD4 TCRs were dominant at 160-218 and 743-854. White British donors predominated, females outnumbered males, and clonal diversity was possibly underestimated.

Sequencing used immunoSEQ multiplex PCR; TCRdb keeps in-frame clones, though not all of them. The sample holds roughly 120,000 clones, approximately 94% seen once. Germline loops: CDR1 SGHAT, CDR2 FQNNGV. Losses at the gene ends were 1 base for V and 2 bases for J; bases not matched to a gene: 3. This CDR3 comprises 15 residues. In regard to this clone: Its antigen is unknown.

Material: peripheral blood, obtained 28 days after the second AZD1222 dose. The receptor was isolated from an adult who received the AZD1222 COVID-19 vaccine. The chain combines TRBV11-2 with TRBJ2-3; TRBD2 matches 7 bases. DNA for the CDR3: TGTGCCAGCAGCTTAGCAGCGGGACCCACAGATACGCAGTATTTT. As protein: CASSLAAGPTDTQYF. Based on the CDR3 plus reference TRBV11-2 and TRBJ2-3, the full variable domain is EAGVAQSPRYKIIEKRQSVAFWCNPISGHATLYWYQQILGQGPKLLIQFQNNGVVDDSQLPKDRFSAERLKGVDSTLKIQPAKLEDSAVYLCASSLAAGPTDTQYFGPGTRLTVL.